Shown below are 24 T cell receptor beta chains from a single sample sequenced in a study of T cells expressing NK-cell markers. TCRdb derives one entry per CDR3 protein from the 5' RACE reads, leaving out DNA. The sample totals about 460,000 distinct CDR3 sequences; its top ten clones hold 1.4%. Sequencing was done on a sample of blood T cells: a sorted CD56 or NKG2C T cell subset, CD4+ or CD8+ T cells, or bulk PBMC T cells (not recorded which). The receptors shown here come from a woman between 50 and 59 years old in good health.

This chain connects TRBV11-2 to TRBJ2-2. This CDR3 region has 13 residues. Germline CDR1 is SGHAT and CDR2 is FQNNGV. The CDR3 here is CASSWATTGELFF.

The rearrangement joins TRBV3-1 to TRBJ2-4; TCRdb picks TRBD1, but there is no DNA to check that call. There are 13 residues in the CDR3. The V gene's germline CDR1 is LGHDT and CDR2 YNNKEL (reference sequence). CDR3 loop: CASSQGRPRPGYF.

J is TRBJ1-2 and V is TRBV12-3 or TRBV12-4; the TCRdb D gene call, TRBD1, has no DNA to confirm it. CDR3 length: 13 amino acids. The CDR3 region is CASGAGQFYGYTF.

The chain recombines TRBV6-5 with TRBJ1-3; TCRdb outputs TRBD1, but without DNA this stays unchecked. Germline loops: CDR1 MNHEY, CDR2 SVGAGI. The CDR3 has 15 residues. The CDR3 sequence is CASMRTGDPGNTIYF.

The rearrangement uses TRBV29-1 and TRBJ1-1. Germline V gene sequence: CDR1 SQVTM, CDR2 ANQGSEA. The CDR3 sequence is 13 residues long. CDR3: CSVGSRTPTEAFF.

The V gene is TRBV3-1, the J gene TRBJ2-1; the D call from TCRdb, TRBD2, cannot be confirmed without DNA. Germline CDR1 is LGHDT and CDR2 is YNNKEL (reference sequence). This CDR3 is built from 15 residues. The CDR3 region is CASGAGLAGHNEQFF.

The chain links TRBV6-6 to TRBJ1-1. This CDR3 is built from 14 residues. CDR1 and CDR2 from the germline V gene are MNHNY and SVGAGI (reference sequence). CDR3 loop: CASRKGGINTEAFF.

The chain combines TRBV19 with TRBJ2-2; TCRdb names TRBD1, which stays unverified in the absence of DNA. The germline V gene has CDR1 LNHDA and CDR2 SQIVND (reference sequence). This CDR3 region has 17 residues. The CDR3: CASSIRAGLTNTGELFF.

This rearrangement joins TRBV5-4 to TRBJ1-1; TCRdb picks TRBD1, but there is no DNA to check that call. The CDR3 totals 15 residues. Germline V lookup: CDR1 SGHNT, CDR2 YYREEE (reference sequence). The CDR3 region is CASSFNRGQGTEAFF.

The gene calls are TRBV5-1 and TRBJ2-3; lacking DNA, the TRBD2 call made by TCRdb goes unchecked. The V gene's germline CDR1 is SGHRS and CDR2 YFSETQ. The CDR3 consists of 18 residues. CDR3 amino acids: CASSLTSGRAYGTDTQYF.

CDR3 region: CASSFREGTQYF. The rearrangement joins TRBV27 to TRBJ2-3; TCRdb selects TRBD2, and the lack of DNA leaves this call unchecked. The V gene's germline CDR1 is MNHEY and CDR2 SMNVEV (reference sequence). CDR3 size: 12 residues.

The chain uses TRBV3-1 and TRBJ1-3. Germline V gives CDR1 LGHDT, CDR2 YNNKEL (reference sequence). This CDR3 has 13 residues. CDR3 loop: CASSQAAGNTIYF.

V usage is TRBV29-1 and J usage is TRBJ2-2; TCRdb reports TRBD1, a call that lacks DNA to check it against. CDR3 length equals 12 residues. Germline V gives CDR1 SQVTM, CDR2 ANQGSEA. The CDR3 protein is CSVYRDTGELFF.

The chain couples TRBV12-3 or TRBV12-4 to TRBJ2-5; the TCRdb D gene call, TRBD1, has no DNA to confirm it. This CDR3 comprises 12 residues. The CDR3 here is CASRKGEGGQYF.

The V gene is TRBV2, the J gene TRBJ1-5; TCRdb gives TRBD1 as the D gene, but with no DNA this cannot be confirmed. Germline CDR1 SNHLY, CDR2 FYNNEI. The CDR3 is 16 amino acids. The CDR3 spells CASSPRQGYSNQPQHF. The variable domain in full, completed from reference TRBV2 and TRBJ1-5, reads EPEVTQTPSHQVTQMGQEVILRCVPISNHLYFYWYRQILGQKVEFLVSFYNNEISEKSEIFDDQFSVERPDGSNFTLKIRSTKLEDSAMYFCASSPRQGYSNQPQHFGDGTRLSIL.

V usage is TRBV2 and J usage is TRBJ2-2. The germline V gene encodes CDR1 SNHLY and CDR2 FYNNEI. The CDR3 is 13 residues long. CDR3 sequence: CASSEVRPGELFF.

The chain is built from TRBV3-1 and TRBJ1-1; TCRdb's D gene call, TRBD1, goes unchecked for lack of DNA. This CDR3 region has 13 residues. The germline V gene encodes CDR1 LGHDT and CDR2 YNNKEL (reference sequence). The CDR3 protein is CASSLNFGQAAFF.

The genes are TRBV20-1 and TRBJ2-2; TCRdb reports TRBD2, a call that lacks DNA to check it against. The CDR3 runs to 17 residues. Germline-derived CDR1 and CDR2 are DFQATT and SNEGSKA (reference sequence). CDR3 residues: CSAKGLAGGGNTGELFF.

The V gene is TRBV5-1, the J gene TRBJ2-7; the D call of TRBD2 rests on TCRdb alone, since no DNA is present to check it. The CDR3 is made up of 16 amino acids. Germline assignment: CDR1 SGHRS and CDR2 YFSETQ. CDR3 in amino acids: CASSSTGLAGPPEQYF.

The chain joins TRBV9 to TRBJ2-6; absent DNA, TCRdb's TRBD2 call cannot be checked. CDR1 SGDLS and CDR2 YYNGEE come from the germline V gene. The CDR3 covers 18 residues. The CDR3 is CASSPTIQRETGANVLTF. The variable domain in full, completed from reference TRBV9 and TRBJ2-6, reads DSGVTQTPKHLITATGQRVTLRCSPRSGDLSVYWYQQSLDQGLQFLIQYYNGEERAKGNILERFSAQQFPDLHSELNLSSLELGDSALYFCASSPTIQRETGANVLTFGAGSRLTVL.

V usage is TRBV12-3 or TRBV12-4 and J usage is TRBJ1-5; the TCRdb D gene call, TRBD1, has no DNA to confirm it. The CDR3 is 17 amino acids. CDR3 protein: CASSSHWGGDSNQPQHF.

V and J are TRBV7-9 and TRBJ2-3; the D call of TRBD1 rests on TCRdb alone, since no DNA is present to check it. The CDR3 contains 16 residues. Germline-derived CDR1 and CDR2 are SEHNR and FQNEAQ (reference sequence). The chain's CDR3 is CASSRRGTGVTDTQYF.

This chain joins TRBV12-3 or TRBV12-4 and TRBJ1-5. CDR3 length: 13 amino acids. The CDR3 is CASSWFLNQPQHF.

The V gene is TRBV7-9, the J gene TRBJ2-5; the TRBD1 assignment by TCRdb is unverifiable without DNA. This CDR3 has 15 amino acids. Germline-derived CDR1 and CDR2 are SEHNR and FQNEAQ (reference sequence). CDR3 in amino acids: CASSLVPDRKETQYF.